The 12 T cell receptor beta chains given below trace back to one sample, sequenced in a study of cytomegalovirus exposure and HLA in healthy donors. The study ran its PCR with 60 Vbeta and 13 Jbeta primers. The protocol was immunoSEQ multiplex PCR, while the TCRdb copy is restricted to in-frame clones and leaves out a portion. The sample lists more than 150,000 clones; 76% were seen once. The sequenced sample was PBMCs. The receptors come from a young man in good health and CMV-seronegative.

CDR3 residues: CASKAGAPSYEQYF. The CDR3, as DNA: TGTGCCAGCAAAGCGGGGGCACCTTCCTACGAGCAGTACTTC. The gene calls are TRBV28 and TRBJ2-7, with 8 nucleotides matching TRBD2. This CDR3 contains 14 residues. Germline lookup yields CDR1 MDHEN and CDR2 SYDVKM. V was pared by 7 bases and J by 1 base, with 6 bases of the junction left unmatched.

The chain is built from TRBV18 and TRBJ2-2, with a weak D call TRBD1 (6 bases). From germline, CDR1 is KGHSH and CDR2 LQKENI. CDR3 length equals 14 residues. V dropped 5 bases and J dropped 2 bases, with 9 bases sitting between them. The CDR3 region has the DNA TGTGCCAGCTCAACGGGACACAACACCGGGGAGCTGTTTTTT. Translation: CASSTGHNTGELFF.

The chain has TRBV15 and TRBJ2-5; D perhaps matches TRBD1 (6 bases). This CDR3 is 12 amino acids long. V shed 3 bases and J shed 11 bases, with 13 bases lying between them. Germline V CDR1 and CDR2: LNHNV, YYDKDF (reference sequence). The CDR3 sequence: CATSRGDTEQYF. CDR3 sequence (DNA): TGTGCCACCAGCAGGGGGGACACAGAGCAGTACTTC.

The chain combines TRBV10-2 with TRBJ1-5, with D unclear. The length of the CDR3 is 16 residues. Germline V lookup: CDR1 WSHSY, CDR2 SAAADI. V was pared by 0 bases and J by 1 base, with 10 bases between. CDR3 loop: CASSESVGQSNQPQHF. CDR3 DNA: TGCGCCAGCAGTGAGTCGGTTGGGCAGAGCAATCAGCCCCAGCATTTT.

This clone has just a few counts. V and J are TRBV19 and TRBJ2-7, with D maybe TRBD1 (6 bases). From germline, CDR1 is LNHDA and CDR2 SQIVND (reference sequence). The V gene lost 5 bases and the J gene lost 3 bases, with 14 bases spanning the gap. The length of the CDR3 is 14 residues. The CDR3 bases are TGTGCCAGTAGTGTTCCCTTACAGGGCTACGAGCAGTACTTC. The encoded protein is CASSVPLQGYEQYF.

This clone has a handful of counts. The chain employs TRBV30 and TRBJ1-2, with 10 bases identical to TRBD1. V shed 0 bases and J 10 bases; nucleotides not matched to a gene: 8. Germline CDR1 GTSNPN, CDR2 SVGIG (reference sequence). The CDR3 loop spans 14 amino acids. The CDR3 is CAWSVRGGQGPYTF. The CDR3 nucleotides read TGTGCCTGGAGTGTACGAGGGGGACAGGGGCCCTACACCTTC.

The chain links TRBV7-9 to TRBJ2-5; 8 bases line up with TRBD1. Trimming took 4 bases from V and 5 from J; bases not matched to a gene: 9. The length of the CDR3 is 15 residues. Germline V gives CDR1 SEHNR, CDR2 FQNEAQ (reference sequence). This CDR3 reads CASSYRTGRSETQYF. Written as DNA, the CDR3 is TGTGCCAGCAGCTATCGGACAGGGAGGTCGGAGACCCAGTACTTC.

The gene calls are TRBV27 and TRBJ1-6; D gene ambiguous. V was clipped by 3 bases and J by 6 bases, with 12 bases between them. From germline, CDR1 is MNHEY and CDR2 SMNVEV (reference sequence). The CDR3 consists of 15 residues. The CDR3 coding sequence is TGTGCCAGCAGTTTTGGTACTACGGGTAATTCACCCCTCCACTTT. This encodes CASSFGTTGNSPLHF.

The chain links TRBV7-6 to TRBJ1-1; possibly TRBD1 for D (5 bases). This CDR3 contains 15 residues. CDR1 and CDR2 (germline): SGHVS, FNYEAQ. Deletions cut 5 bases from V and 4 bases from J, with 17 bases between. DNA of the CDR3: TGTGCCAGCAGCCTTACCGGCGGGGGTGGCACTGAAGCTTTCTTT. Translation: CASSLTGGGGTEAFF. Together with reference TRBV7-6 and TRBJ1-1, the CDR3 gives the full variable domain: GAGVSQSPRYKVTKRGQDVALRCDPISGHVSLYWYRQALGQGPEFLTYFNYEAQQDKSGLPNDRFSAERPEGSISTLTIQRTEQRDSAMYRCASSLTGGGGTEAFFGQGTRLTVV.

This clone was observed a single time. The chain combines TRBV4-2 with TRBJ2-3; the match to TRBD1 covers 7 bases. The CDR3 consists of 15 residues. Germline V gene lookup returns CDR1 LGHNA and CDR2 YNFKEQ. The trim removed 8 bases at V and 2 bases at J, leaving 10 bases unmatched. The CDR3 reads CASGTTGSVTDTQYF. The DNA for the CDR3 is TGTGCCAGCGGCACGACAGGGTCCGTCACAGATACGCAGTATTTT.

The J gene is TRBJ2-7, the V gene TRBV21-1; the table assigns TRBD1, which was not confirmed against the DNA. TRBV21-1 corresponds to a pseudogene. The CDR3 loop spans 15 amino acids. CDR3 protein: CASNRGQVSSYEQYF. In DNA form, the CDR3 reads TGTGCCAGCAATCGAGGACAGGTTAGCTCCTACGAGCAGTACTTC.

The rearrangement links TRBV27 to TRBJ1-3; D might be TRBD1 (6 bases). V was trimmed by 0 bases and J by 2 bases, leaving 11 bases between them. This CDR3 has 16 amino acids. Germline lookup yields CDR1 MNHEY and CDR2 SMNVEV (reference sequence). The CDR3 DNA reads TGTGCCAGCAGTTTATCCGGGACATCCGCTGGAAACACCATATATTTT. Translated: CASSLSGTSAGNTIYF.